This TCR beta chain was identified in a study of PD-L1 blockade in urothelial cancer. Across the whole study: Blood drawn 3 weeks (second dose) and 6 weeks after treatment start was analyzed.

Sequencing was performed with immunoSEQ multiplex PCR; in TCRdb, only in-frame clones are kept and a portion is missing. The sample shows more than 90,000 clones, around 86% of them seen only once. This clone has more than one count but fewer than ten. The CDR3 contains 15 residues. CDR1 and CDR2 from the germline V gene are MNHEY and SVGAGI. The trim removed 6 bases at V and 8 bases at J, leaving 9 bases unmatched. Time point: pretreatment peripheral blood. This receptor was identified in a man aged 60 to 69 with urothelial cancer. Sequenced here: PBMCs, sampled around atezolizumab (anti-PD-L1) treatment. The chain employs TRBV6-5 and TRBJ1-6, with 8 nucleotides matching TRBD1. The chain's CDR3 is CASRILQGGDSPLHF. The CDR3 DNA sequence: TGTGCCAGCAGGATCCTACAGGGGGGGGATTCACCCCTCCACTTT.